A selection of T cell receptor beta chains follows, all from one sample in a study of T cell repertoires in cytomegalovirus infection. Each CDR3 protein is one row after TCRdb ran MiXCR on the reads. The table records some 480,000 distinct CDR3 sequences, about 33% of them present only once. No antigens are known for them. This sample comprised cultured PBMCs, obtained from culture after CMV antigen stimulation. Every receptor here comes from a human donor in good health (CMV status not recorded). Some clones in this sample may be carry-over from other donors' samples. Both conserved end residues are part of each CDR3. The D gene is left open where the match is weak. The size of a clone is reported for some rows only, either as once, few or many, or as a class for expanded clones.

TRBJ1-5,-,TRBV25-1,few,TGTGCCAGCAGTGGAGGACACAATCAGCCCCAGCATTTT,CASSGGHNQPQHF
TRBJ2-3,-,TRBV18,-,TGTGCCAGCTCACCTCGATCTAGAATCTCTGGCACAGATACGCAGTATTTT,CASSPRSRISGTDTQYF
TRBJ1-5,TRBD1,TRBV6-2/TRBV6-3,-,TGTGCCGGCGGACAGGGGAAAATTATTAGCAATCAGCCCCAGCATTTT,CAGGQGKIISNQPQHF
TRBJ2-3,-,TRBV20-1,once,TGCAGTGCTAGCCTGGACTCCGGGCCCTCGGGTGTGGGATGGGCAGATACGCAGTATTTT,CSASLDSGPSGVGWADTQYF
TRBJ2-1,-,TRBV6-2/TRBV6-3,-,TGTGCCAGCACCTTGTCGGGGAGCGTCGATGAGCAGTTCTTC,CASTLSGSVDEQFF
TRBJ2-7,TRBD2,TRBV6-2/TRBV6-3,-,TGTGCCAGCAGTTCTTATAGCGGGAGAGAGCAGTACTTC,CASSSYSGREQYF
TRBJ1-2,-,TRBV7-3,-,TGTGCCAGCAGCGCGTCTTCCGGGGTTGGGGTAACCACCTTC,CASSASSGVGVTTF
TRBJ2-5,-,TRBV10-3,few,TGTGCCATCAGTGAGGGCCAGAGAGAGACCCAGTACTTC,CAISEGQRETQYF
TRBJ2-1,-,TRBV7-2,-,TGTGCCAGCAGCTTAGTCGGGAGTGCTGTTTATGAGCAGTTCTTC,CASSLVGSAVYEQFF
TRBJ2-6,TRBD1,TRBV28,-,TGTGCCAGCATCCCCGGGACAGAGCCTTCTGGGGCCAACGTCCTGACTTTC,CASIPGTEPSGANVLTF
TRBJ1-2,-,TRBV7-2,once,TGTGCCAGCAGCTTAAGCCGCGCAGGAATTAACTATGGCTACACCTTC,CASSLSRAGINYGYTF
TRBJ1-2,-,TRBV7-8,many,TGTGCCAGCAGCCAAACAGCGACAGTGCAAGCTAACTATGGCTACACCTTC,CASSQTATVQANYGYTF
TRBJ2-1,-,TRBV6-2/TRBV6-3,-,TGTGCCAGCAGCTTTCCATGGGAGTTCGTCTACAATGAGCAGTTCTTC,CASSFPWEFVYNEQFF
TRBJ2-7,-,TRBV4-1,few,TGCGCCAGCAGCCAAGGACTAGGATCCGCCAGGAAGTACTTC,CASSQGLGSARKYF
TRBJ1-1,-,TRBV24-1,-,TGTGCCACCAGTCGGGGGGTTGAAGCTTTCTTT,CATSRGVEAFF
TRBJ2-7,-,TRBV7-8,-,TGTGCCAGCAGCCCCCCAGGGCTTCGCGAGCAGTACTTC,CASSPPGLREQYF
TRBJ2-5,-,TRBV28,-,TGTGCCAGCAGTTCGTACGAGGGCCGTCTTCAAGAGACCCAGTACTTC,CASSSYEGRLQETQYF
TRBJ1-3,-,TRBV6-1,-,TGTGCCAGCACTCCCACGGGAGGAAACACCATATATTTT,CASTPTGGNTIYF
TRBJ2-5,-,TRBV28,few,TGTGCCAGCACCTCGGGACCTTATAGCAGGAACCAAGAGACCCAGTACTTC,CASTSGPYSRNQETQYF
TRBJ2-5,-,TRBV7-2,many,TGTGCCAGCAGCTTAGACCCGTCCCCCGAGACCCAGTACTTC,CASSLDPSPETQYF
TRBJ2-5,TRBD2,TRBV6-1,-,TGTGCCAGCTGTTCTTCACTAGCGGGAGGAGAGACCCAGTACTTC,CASCSSLAGGETQYF
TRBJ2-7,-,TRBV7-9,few,TGTGCCAGCAGCTTAGCGGGACGGCGGACCTACGAGCAGTACTTC,CASSLAGRRTYEQYF
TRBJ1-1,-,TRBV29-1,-,TGCAGCGTTGGGAGGGGAGGAACTGAAGCTTTCTTT,CSVGRGGTEAFF
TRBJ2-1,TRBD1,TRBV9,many,TGTGCCAGCAGCGTAGATGGGACAGACTACAATGAGCAGTTCTTC,CASSVDGTDYNEQFF
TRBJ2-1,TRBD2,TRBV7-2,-,TGTGCCAGCAGCCCAACTAGCGGGGTGAATGAGCAGTTCTTC,CASSPTSGVNEQFF
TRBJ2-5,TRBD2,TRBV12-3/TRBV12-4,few,TGTGCCAGCAGTTTAGGACGGGGGGGGACACAAGAGACCCAGTACTTC,CASSLGRGGTQETQYF
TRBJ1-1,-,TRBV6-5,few,TGTGCCAGCAGGACAGGCACTGAAGCTTTCTTT,CASRTGTEAFF
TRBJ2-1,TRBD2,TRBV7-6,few,TGTGCCAGCAGCCGGGGACTAGCGGGAGGTGTGCAGTTCTTC,CASSRGLAGGVQFF
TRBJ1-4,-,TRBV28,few,TGTGCCAGCAGTTTAAGAGTGGAAAAACTGTTTTTT,CASSLRVEKLFF
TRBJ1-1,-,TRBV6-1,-,TGTGCCAGCAGTGAAGCTTTAGCCGCCACTGAAGCTTTCTTT,CASSEALAATEAFF
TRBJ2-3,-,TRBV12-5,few,TGTGCTAGTGGTTTGGTACTGGAGGGCGGCCCAGATACGCAGTATTTT,CASGLVLEGGPDTQYF
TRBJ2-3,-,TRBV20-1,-,TGCAGTGCTATTGTTCTAGCGCCCTGGGGCACAGATACGCAGTATTTT,CSAIVLAPWGTDTQYF
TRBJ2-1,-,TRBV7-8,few,TGTGCCAGCAGCTTAGCCCGGGGAAGAAGGTACAATGAGCAGTTCTTC,CASSLARGRRYNEQFF
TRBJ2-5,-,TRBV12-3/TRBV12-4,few,TGTGCCAGCAGTTTCGCGGGGCCAGAGACCCAGTACTTC,CASSFAGPETQYF
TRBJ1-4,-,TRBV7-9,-,TGTGCCAGCAGCTTCCACCGGGACCCAGGGAATGAAAAACTGTTTTTT,CASSFHRDPGNEKLFF
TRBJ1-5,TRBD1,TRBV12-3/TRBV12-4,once,TGTGCCAGCAGAATGGGACAGCTTAGCAATCAGCCCCAGCATTTT,CASRMGQLSNQPQHF
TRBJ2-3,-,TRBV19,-,TGTGCCAGTAGTACGGGAGCGGGCGGTACAGATACGCAGTATTTT,CASSTGAGGTDTQYF
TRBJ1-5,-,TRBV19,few,TGTGCCAGTAGTATAGTTCGGGGCAGGGGTCAGCCCCAGCATTTT,CASSIVRGRGQPQHF
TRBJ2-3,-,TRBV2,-,TGTGCCAGCAATGGCAGGGGCGGTACAGATACGCAGTATTTT,CASNGRGGTDTQYF
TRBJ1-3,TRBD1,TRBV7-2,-,TGTGCCAGCAGCTTAGGCCTAGCAGGGGGTGGAAACACCATATATTTT,CASSLGLAGGGNTIYF
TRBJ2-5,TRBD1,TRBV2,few,TGTGCCAGCAGCGGACAGGGGGAGACGGTGCAGGAGACCCAGTACTTC,CASSGQGETVQETQYF
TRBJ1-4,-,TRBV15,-,TGTGCCACCAGCAGAGCAGTCGGGGGGAGAGAAAAACTGTTTTTT,CATSRAVGGREKLFF
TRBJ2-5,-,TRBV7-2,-,TGTGCCAGCAGCTTAGCGGTCGCCCAATTCCAAGAGACCCAGTACTTC,CASSLAVAQFQETQYF
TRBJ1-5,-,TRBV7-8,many,TGTGCCAGCAGCCCGCCGGGGGTCAGCAATCAGCCCCAGCATTTT,CASSPPGVSNQPQHF
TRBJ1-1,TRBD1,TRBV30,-,TGTGCCACCGGGGACAGGGGGAGCACTGAAGCTTTCTTT,CATGDRGSTEAFF
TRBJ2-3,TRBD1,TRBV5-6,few,TGTGCCAGCAGTTTGCGGACAGGGTGGACAGATACGCAGTATTTT,CASSLRTGWTDTQYF
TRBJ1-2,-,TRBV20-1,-,TGCAGTGCTAGAGATCCGCCAGCTTGGAGCTATGGCTACACCTTC,CSARDPPAWSYGYTF
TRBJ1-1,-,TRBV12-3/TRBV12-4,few,TGTGCCAGCAGGGGGGACGGGCGTATGAACACTGAAGCTTTCTTT,CASRGDGRMNTEAFF